This TCR beta chain was sequenced during a study of blood T cells in healthy people across ages. Germline-derived CDR1 and CDR2 are DFQATT and SNEGSKA (reference sequence). This CDR3 has 13 amino acids. The second PCR ran about 6 to 12 cycles with a sample-barcoded 5' primer and J-beta primers. TCRdb fed the 5' RACE reads into MiXCR, producing one record per CDR3 protein. Among fewer than 800,000 distinct CDR3 sequences, more than 40% were seen once, and the ten largest hold roughly 34%. Every donor contributed ten milliliters of peripheral blood by blood draw. The TCR sequence derives from a woman aged 60-75 years in good health. Sequencing was performed on blood. The V gene is TRBV20-1, the J gene TRBJ2-5, with 7 positions matching TRBD2. Written as DNA, the CDR3 is TGCAGCACGTTTCCGGGGGGACAAGAGACCCAGTACTTC. Encoded protein: CSTFPGGQETQYF.